The rows below give T cell receptor beta chains drawn from one sample of a study of graft-versus-host responses after intestinal transplantation. TCRdb's table, derived via immunoSEQ multiplex PCR, lists solely in-frame clones and lacks some. The data contain some 90,000 clones, over 80% of them seen just once; the ten biggest clones take up 0.4% to 0.6%. Their antigen targets remain unknown. Here the sequenced sample was unstimulated CD8+ T cells sorted from spleen or lymph node cells, taken before intestinal transplant. Receptor source: a human donor who received an intestinal transplant. The CDR3 runs from the conserved cysteine through the conserved F or W. Fields, in order: clone size, V gene, J gene, D gene, CDR3 protein, CDR3 DNA. A D gene is named only where the DNA matches it firmly. Some rows mark clone size as missing; the rest say once, few, many or name a class of expanded clone.

abundance: .
v_gene: TRBV19
j_gene: TRBJ2-1
d_gene: .
CDR3aa: CASSIGTNNEQFF
CDR3nt: TGTGCCAGTAGTATAGGTACTAACAATGAGCAGTTCTTC

abundance: .
v_gene: TRBV19
j_gene: TRBJ1-6
d_gene: TRBD1
CDR3aa: CATLQGPNSPLHF
CDR3nt: TGTGCCACCCTACAGGGGCCTAATTCACCCCTCCACTTT

abundance: .
v_gene: TRBV6-5
j_gene: TRBJ1-2
d_gene: TRBD1
CDR3aa: CASSYSDGGQGYGYTF
CDR3nt: TGTGCCAGCAGTTACTCGGATGGGGGACAGGGGTATGGCTACACCTTC

abundance: .
v_gene: TRBV4-1
j_gene: TRBJ2-7
d_gene: TRBD2
CDR3aa: CASRQAPSGSYEQYF
CDR3nt: TGCGCCAGCAGGCAAGCCCCCAGCGGGAGTTACGAGCAGTACTTC

abundance: .
v_gene: TRBV5-1
j_gene: TRBJ2-3
d_gene: TRBD2
CDR3aa: CASSSTSGVTDTQYF
CDR3nt: TGCGCCAGCAGCTCGACTAGCGGGGTCACAGATACGCAGTATTTT

abundance: .
v_gene: TRBV6-4
j_gene: TRBJ2-2
d_gene: .
CDR3aa: CASSPWATGELFF
CDR3nt: TGTGCCAGCAGCCCTTGGGCCACCGGGGAGCTGTTTTTT

abundance: .
v_gene: TRBV19
j_gene: TRBJ2-7
d_gene: .
CDR3aa: CASSHTGSRYEQYF
CDR3nt: TGTGCCAGTAGTCACACAGGGTCCCGCTACGAGCAGTACTTC

abundance: .
v_gene: TRBV30
j_gene: TRBJ2-2
d_gene: .
CDR3aa: CAWGGHLNTGELFF
CDR3nt: TGTGCCTGGGGGGGCCATCTGAACACCGGGGAGCTGTTTTTT

abundance: .
v_gene: TRBV28
j_gene: TRBJ2-1
d_gene: TRBD2
CDR3aa: CASSPGLAGNNEQFF
CDR3nt: TGTGCCAGCAGTCCGGGACTAGCGGGTAACAATGAGCAGTTCTTC

abundance: once
v_gene: TRBV7-8
j_gene: TRBJ1-1
d_gene: TRBD1
CDR3aa: CASSLAGTAEGTEAFF
CDR3nt: TGTGCCAGCAGCTTAGCAGGGACAGCCGAGGGCACTGAAGCTTTCTTT

abundance: .
v_gene: TRBV11-2
j_gene: TRBJ1-1
d_gene: .
CDR3aa: CASSLGSNTEAFF
CDR3nt: TGTGCCAGCAGCTTGGGCAGCAACACTGAAGCTTTCTTT

abundance: .
v_gene: TRBV30
j_gene: TRBJ2-2
d_gene: TRBD1
CDR3aa: CASTGTGGFIDTGELFF
CDR3nt: TGTGCCTCAACCGGGACAGGGGGCTTCATTGACACCGGGGAGCTGTTTTTT

abundance: .
v_gene: TRBV4-3
j_gene: TRBJ2-3
d_gene: TRBD2
CDR3aa: CASSPGTSGADTQYF
CDR3nt: TGCGCCAGCAGCCCCGGGACTAGCGGGGCCGATACGCAGTATTTT

abundance: .
v_gene: TRBV5-6
j_gene: TRBJ2-1
d_gene: TRBD2
CDR3aa: CASSLTGGMPYNEQFF
CDR3nt: TGTGCCAGCAGCTTGACGGGAGGCATGCCCTACAATGAGCAGTTCTTC

abundance: .
v_gene: TRBV9
j_gene: TRBJ1-3
d_gene: TRBD1
CDR3aa: CASSVGTGDGNTIYF
CDR3nt: TGTGCCAGCAGCGTAGGGACAGGGGACGGAAACACCATATATTTT

abundance: .
v_gene: TRBV2
j_gene: TRBJ1-1
d_gene: .
CDR3aa: CASSWPGMNTEAFF
CDR3nt: TGTGCCAGCAGTTGGCCGGGGATGAACACTGAAGCTTTCTTT

abundance: .
v_gene: TRBV6-5
j_gene: TRBJ2-7
d_gene: .
CDR3aa: CASRTVTYEQYF
CDR3nt: TGTGCCAGCCGGACAGTTACCTACGAGCAGTACTTC

abundance: .
v_gene: TRBV9
j_gene: TRBJ2-7
d_gene: .
CDR3aa: CASSSPDTYEQYF
CDR3nt: TGTGCCAGCAGCTCCCCAGACACCTACGAGCAGTACTTC

abundance: .
v_gene: TRBV27
j_gene: TRBJ2-3
d_gene: TRBD1
CDR3aa: CASSLGTGPQDTQYF
CDR3nt: TGTGCCAGCAGTTTGGGGACAGGCCCTCAAGATACGCAGTATTTT

abundance: .
v_gene: TRBV13
j_gene: TRBJ2-1
d_gene: TRBD2
CDR3aa: CASSPSSGRYNEQFF
CDR3nt: TGTGCCAGCAGCCCTTCTAGCGGGCGCTACAATGAGCAGTTCTTC

abundance: .
v_gene: TRBV4-2
j_gene: TRBJ1-2
d_gene: TRBD1
CDR3aa: CASEGGQGEVEGYTF
CDR3nt: TGTGCCAGCGAGGGGGGACAGGGGGAGGTGGAAGGCTACACCTTC

abundance: .
v_gene: TRBV30
j_gene: TRBJ1-3
d_gene: TRBD1
CDR3aa: CAWPGTGGLAGNTIYF
CDR3nt: TGTGCCTGGCCCGGGACAGGAGGGTTGGCTGGAAACACCATATATTTT

abundance: .
v_gene: TRBV4-2
j_gene: TRBJ2-7
d_gene: .
CDR3aa: CASSQEAGNSYEQYF
CDR3nt: TGTGCCAGCAGCCAGGAAGCAGGGAACTCCTACGAGCAGTACTTC

abundance: .
v_gene: TRBV19
j_gene: TRBJ2-7
d_gene: TRBD2
CDR3aa: CASSYGYSGSSSYEQYF
CDR3nt: TGTGCCAGTAGTTACGGATATAGCGGGAGCAGCTCCTACGAGCAGTACTTC

abundance: .
v_gene: TRBV2
j_gene: TRBJ2-3
d_gene: TRBD1
CDR3aa: CASIPGTGGAFTDTQYF
CDR3nt: TGTGCCAGCATCCCCGGGACAGGGGGCGCTTTCACAGATACGCAGTATTTT

abundance: .
v_gene: TRBV29-1
j_gene: TRBJ1-1
d_gene: TRBD1
CDR3aa: CSVRTGGTEAFF
CDR3nt: TGCAGCGTTCGGACAGGGGGAACTGAAGCTTTCTTT

abundance: .
v_gene: TRBV7-8
j_gene: TRBJ2-7
d_gene: TRBD2
CDR3aa: CASSLGSGTSVLYEQYF
CDR3nt: TGTGCCAGCAGCTTAGGGTCCGGGACTAGCGTGCTCTACGAGCAGTACTTC

abundance: .
v_gene: TRBV19
j_gene: TRBJ1-4
d_gene: TRBD1
CDR3aa: CASSLDRTGNEKLFF
CDR3nt: TGTGCCAGTAGTCTCGACCGGACAGGGAATGAAAAACTGTTTTTT

abundance: .
v_gene: TRBV6-4
j_gene: TRBJ2-5
d_gene: TRBD2
CDR3aa: CASSAGTSGSETQYF
CDR3nt: TGTGCCAGCAGTGCCGGGACTAGCGGGAGTGAGACCCAGTACTTC

abundance: .
v_gene: TRBV18
j_gene: TRBJ1-1
d_gene: .
CDR3aa: CASSSTVVTEAFF
CDR3nt: TGTGCCAGCTCATCCACAGTTGTCACTGAAGCTTTCTTT

abundance: .
v_gene: TRBV5-1
j_gene: TRBJ1-1
d_gene: .
CDR3aa: CASSFRGPLYREAFF
CDR3nt: TGCGCCAGCAGCTTCCGGGGTCCCCTATACAGAGAGGCTTTCTTT

abundance: .
v_gene: TRBV7-6
j_gene: TRBJ1-1
d_gene: .
CDR3aa: CASSSYPGGGMNTEAFF
CDR3nt: TGTGCCAGCAGCTCATACCCGGGGGGGGGAATGAACACTGAAGCTTTCTTT

abundance: few
v_gene: TRBV7-9
j_gene: TRBJ1-3
d_gene: .
CDR3aa: CASSAGYFSGNTIYF
CDR3nt: TGTGCCAGCAGCGCGGGATATTTCTCTGGAAACACCATATATTTT

abundance: .
v_gene: TRBV10-1
j_gene: TRBJ2-7
d_gene: .
CDR3aa: CASSESWEAPYEQYF
CDR3nt: TGCGCCAGCAGTGAGTCGTGGGAGGCCCCCTACGAGCAGTACTTC

abundance: .
v_gene: TRBV15
j_gene: TRBJ2-5
d_gene: TRBD2
CDR3aa: CATSRDGGLAAVTIQETQYF
CDR3nt: TGTGCCACCAGCAGAGATGGAGGACTAGCGGCCGTCACGATTCAAGAGACCCAGTACTTC

abundance: .
v_gene: TRBV4-2
j_gene: TRBJ2-7
d_gene: TRBD2
CDR3aa: CASSQGGIGTSGIYEQYF
CDR3nt: TGTGCCAGCAGCCAAGGAGGCATTGGGACTAGCGGGATCTACGAGCAGTACTTC

abundance: once
v_gene: TRBV19
j_gene: TRBJ2-1
d_gene: .
CDR3aa: CASSGNGNEQFF
CDR3nt: TGTGCCAGTAGTGGTAACGGCAATGAGCAGTTCTTC

abundance: .
v_gene: TRBV7-9
j_gene: TRBJ2-7
d_gene: TRBD2
CDR3aa: CASSPGLAGEGEQYF
CDR3nt: TGTGCCAGCAGCCCCGGTTTAGCGGGAGAAGGCGAGCAGTACTTC

abundance: .
v_gene: TRBV19
j_gene: TRBJ2-7
d_gene: .
CDR3aa: CASIDGEEQYF
CDR3nt: TGTGCCAGTATAGATGGAGAAGAGCAGTACTTC